These 14 T cell receptor beta chains came from one sample sequenced in a study of cytomegalovirus exposure and HLA in healthy donors. The study ran its PCR with 60 Vbeta and 13 Jbeta primers. Data came from immunoSEQ multiplex PCR; TCRdb stores just in-frame clones and leaves some out. The repertoire includes approximately 140,000 clones, 60% to 85% of them detected once, and approximately 0.97% sits in the top ten. The specimen was PBMCs. These receptors originate from a man between 18 and 29 years old in good health and CMV-seronegative.

Worth noting for this clone: An end of the junction differs from the germline gene, which may be a read error. V gene TRBV5-1 combines with J gene TRBJ1-2; D not certain. The germline V gene has CDR1 SGHRS and CDR2 YFSETQ. The CDR3 is 14 residues long. CDR3 in DNA: TGCGCCAGCAGCTTGACGGGAGAGGACTATAGCTACACCTTC. Translated: CASSLTGEDYSYTF.

This chain uses TRBV5-6 with TRBJ2-7, with D perhaps TRBD1 (5 bases). Trimming took 0 bases from V and 2 from J, leaving 9 bases between them. The CDR3 totals 14 residues. The germline V gene has CDR1 SGHDT and CDR2 YYEEEE. CDR3 protein: CASSLGQPPYEQYF. In nucleotides, the CDR3 is TGTGCCAGCAGCTTGGGACAGCCGCCCTACGAGCAGTACTTC.

This rearrangement joins TRBV2 to TRBJ2-7; the match to TRBD1 covers 8 bases. Germline CDR1 SNHLY, CDR2 FYNNEI. The CDR3 extends over 15 amino acids. V lost 0 bases and J lost 2; bases outside the gene matches: 3. In nucleotides, the CDR3 is TGTGCCAGCAGTGAAGCAGACAGGGGTACCTACGAGCAGTACTTC. Its protein is CASSEADRGTYEQYF.

The chain recombines TRBV30 with TRBJ1-2; D is uncertain. CDR3 length equals 13 residues. Trimming cost V 0 bases and J 2 bases, with 7 bases left between them. Germline CDR1 and CDR2: GTSNPN and SVGIG (reference sequence). CDR3 DNA: TGTGCCTGGAGTGTGCGGGTAAACTATGGCTACACCTTC. Its translation: CAWSVRVNYGYTF.

V is TRBV9 and J is TRBJ1-4; D perhaps matches TRBD1 (5 bases). The CDR3 is 16 residues long. Germline values: CDR1 SGDLS, CDR2 YYNGEE. V lost 0 bases, J lost 4 bases, and 13 bases lay in between. CDR3 nucleotides: TGTGCCAGCAGCGTAGCTGGGGGGAGCGGTAATGAAAAACTGTTTTTT. Its protein product is CASSVAGGSGNEKLFF.

This chain joins TRBV5-4 and TRBJ1-1, with D tentatively TRBD1 (5 bases). CDR3 length: 13 residues. V shed 0 bases and J shed 4 bases, with 7 bases lying between them. Germline CDR1 is SGHNT and CDR2 is YYREEE (reference sequence). CDR3 DNA: TGTGCCAGCAGCTTGGACGGGGGCACTGAAGCTTTCTTT. Its translation is CASSLDGGTEAFF. The variable domain in full, completed from reference TRBV5-4 and TRBJ1-1, reads ETGVTQSPTHLIKTRGQQVTLRCSSQSGHNTVSWYQQALGQGPQFIFQYYREEENGRGNFPPRFSGLQFPNYSSELNVNALELDDSALYLCASSLDGGTEAFFGQGTRLTVV.

The V call is TRBV6-5, the J call TRBJ2-3; 8 positions match TRBD1. The length of the CDR3 is 15 residues. V shed 6 bases and J 0 bases; nucleotides not matched to a gene: 5. Germline assignment: CDR1 MNHEY and CDR2 SVGAGI. The CDR3 protein is CASRLDRASTDTQYF. The CDR3 DNA reads TGTGCCAGCAGACTGGACAGGGCAAGCACAGATACGCAGTATTTT.

This clone was seen a single time. The V gene is TRBV27, the J gene TRBJ1-1, with 7 bases lining up with TRBD1. Germline lookup yields CDR1 MNHEY and CDR2 SMNVEV (reference sequence). V gave up 8 bases and J gave up 0 bases; unmatched junction bases: 18. The CDR3 loop spans 18 amino acids. CDR3 DNA sequence: TGTGCCAGCCTACGCCGGACAGGCCCCTCTACTATGAACACTGAAGCTTTCTTT. This translates into CASLRRTGPSTMNTEAFF.

The J gene is TRBJ1-1, the V gene TRBV5-4, with 8 bases that match TRBD1. Looked up from germline, CDR1 is SGHNT and CDR2 is YYREEE (reference sequence). V lost 4 bases, J lost 7 bases, and 9 bases stayed unmatched. CDR3 size: 14 residues. The CDR3 loop is CASSPGQGRCEAFF. The DNA of the CDR3 is TGTGCCAGCAGCCCCGGACAGGGTCGATGTGAAGCTTTCTTT.

The chain joins TRBV7-2 to TRBJ2-5, with a possible D match to TRBD2 (6 bases). CDR1 and CDR2 from the germline V gene are SGHTA and FQGNSA. With 1 base removed from V and 5 bases from J, the gap between germline ends came to 11 bases. This CDR3 region has 14 residues. CDR3 nucleotide sequence: TGTGCCAGCAGCTTAGAGTTTGGGAGGGAGACCCAGTACTTC. It yields the protein CASSLEFGRETQYF.

This chain uses TRBV30 with TRBJ2-7; D might be TRBD1 (6 bases). Trimming pared 2 bases from V and 5 bases from J, leaving 19 bases between. There are 15 residues in the CDR3. Germline lookup yields CDR1 GTSNPN and CDR2 SVGIG (reference sequence). CDR3 nucleotides: TGTGCCTGGAGTTATGAAACTACCCCAGGGGACGAGCAGTACTTC. This encodes CAWSYETTPGDEQYF.

The rearrangement links TRBV7-2 to TRBJ1-4; a weak D match, TRBD1 (5 bases). CDR3 size: 11 residues. Trimming took 4 bases from V and 14 from J, leaving 11 bases between them. From germline, CDR1 is SGHTA and CDR2 FQGNSA. The CDR3 nucleotides read TGTGCCAGCAGCTCCGGACGGGGGCTGTTTTTT. Its translation: CASSSGRGLFF.

CDR3 DNA: TGTGCCAGCAGCCAAGATCTAGGGACCCAGTACTTC. Protein sequence: CASSQDLGTQYF. The chain carries TRBV14 and TRBJ2-5; no clear D. V gave up 0 bases and J gave up 7 bases, with 6 bases separating them. The germline V gene encodes CDR1 SGHDN and CDR2 FVKESK. The CDR3 is 12 amino acids.

This sequence joins TRBV6-6 and TRBJ2-3; D not resolved. This CDR3 contains 13 residues. V lost 8 bases and J lost 2, with 11 bases in between. CDR1 MNHNY and CDR2 SVGAGI come from the germline V gene (reference sequence). The CDR3 DNA is TGTGCCAGCGGCATACCTTACACAGATACGCAGTATTTT. It specifies CASGIPYTDTQYF.